This is a list of T cell receptor beta chains from one sample in a study of CD8 T cell repertoires and HIV-1 epitope variants. Here immunoSEQ multiplex PCR was the method, and the copy in TCRdb shows in-frame clones only, minus some. Found here are under 7,500 clones, around two thirds of them singletons; the top ten hold 40%. Their antigens remain unidentified. Sequencing was done on a sample of cultured CD8+ T cells derived from PBMCs. These receptors originate from a male donor with HIV. CDR3s include the opening cysteine and the closing phenylalanine or tryptophan. D genes are given only for firm matches. Only part of the rows carry a size: once, few, many, or a class if the clone is expanded.

>TRBJ1-2|NA|TRBD1|TRBV2
TGTGCCAGCAGGGGGGGACAGAACTATGGCTACACCTTC
CASRGGQNYGYTF
>TRBJ2-7|few|NA|TRBV7-8
TGTGCCAGCAGCTTCTCCTCGACGGGGCCTAACTCCTACGAGCAGTACTTC
CASSFSSTGPNSYEQYF
>TRBJ2-7|once|NA|TRBV4-3
TGCGCCAGCAGCCAATACCAGACAGCCGGGGACGAGCAGTACTTC
CASSQYQTAGDEQYF
>TRBJ2-7|few|NA|TRBV27
TGTGCCAGCGGAGAGGGTACCCCCGACGAGCAGTACTTC
CASGEGTPDEQYF
>TRBJ1-5|NA|NA|TRBV11-2
TGTGCCAGCAGCAGGGACCAGGAGGGTCAGCCCCAGCATTTT
CASSRDQEGQPQHF
>TRBJ1-3|NA|NA|TRBV10-3
TGTGCCATCAGTGGGTCACGGGACACTGGAAACACCATATATTTT
CAISGSRDTGNTIYF
>TRBJ1-1|NA|NA|TRBV2
TGTGCCAGCAGTACCGACTTGCATGGGAACACTGAAGCTTTCTTT
CASSTDLHGNTEAFF
>TRBJ2-1|NA|NA|TRBV5-4
TGTGCCAGCAGCATTAGGAACAGGGTTGATGAGCAGTTCTTC
CASSIRNRVDEQFF
>TRBJ2-7|NA|NA|TRBV28
TGTGCCAGCAGTTTGAGCGGGCCCTACGAGCAGTACTTC
CASSLSGPYEQYF
>TRBJ1-1|medium-sized|NA|TRBV28
TGTGCCAGCAGTTTTCGGGGATGGGGCACTGAAGCTTTCTTT
CASSFRGWGTEAFF
>TRBJ1-2|NA|NA|TRBV7-7
TGTGCTAGCAGTCCCACCCAGCCAGGGAACTATGGCTACACCTTC
CASSPTQPGNYGYTF
>TRBJ2-5|NA|NA|TRBV7-6
TGTGCCAGCAGCCCCCCTTGGGAAGACAGTGAAGAGACCCAGTACTTC
CASSPPWEDSEETQYF
>TRBJ2-3|NA|TRBD2|TRBV6-6
TGTGCCAGCAGTACCCGGGGGGAACTGGGTACGCAGTATTTT
CASSTRGELGTQYF
>TRBJ2-1|NA|NA|TRBV28
TGTGCCAGCAGTTTAAACATCAATGAGCAGTTCTTC
CASSLNINEQFF
>TRBJ2-3|NA|NA|TRBV29-1
TGCAGCTTTCTAGTGCTCATAAGCACAGATACGCAGTATTTT
CSFLVLISTDTQYF
>TRBJ2-7|NA|NA|TRBV5-6
TGTGCCAGCAAACCACAGGTCCAATTCCACGAGCAGTACTTC
CASKPQVQFHEQYF
>TRBJ2-1|few|TRBD1|TRBV29-1
TGCAGCGTGATAGGACAGGGGCTTTGGGAAAAGTTCTTC
CSVIGQGLWEKFF
>TRBJ1-1|NA|NA|TRBV11-2
TGTGCCAGCAGCTTAGGGTTGGCAGGGGAGGGGAACACTGAAGCTTTCTTT
CASSLGLAGEGNTEAFF
>TRBJ2-7|NA|NA|TRBV29-1
TGCAGCGTTGAACGCACCGATGCCTACGAGCAGTACTTC
CSVERTDAYEQYF
>TRBJ2-7|few|TRBD2|TRBV19
TGTGCCAGTAGTATTTCACTAGCGGGGAACTACGAGCAGTACTTC
CASSISLAGNYEQYF
>TRBJ1-6|NA|TRBD1|TRBV13
TGTGCCAGCAGCGGGGGACAGGTATATAATTCACCCCTCCACTTT
CASSGGQVYNSPLHF
>TRBJ2-7|NA|TRBD1|TRBV28
TGTGCCAGCAGTTCATCCGGGACAGGGGAATACGAGCAGTACTTC
CASSSSGTGEYEQYF
>TRBJ1-1|NA|TRBD1|TRBV7-8
TGTGCCAGCAGCTTAGCGATAACTCCAGGGGGAGGTGACACTGAAGCTTTCTTT
CASSLAITPGGGDTEAFF
>TRBJ1-2|once|TRBD1|TRBV28
TGTGCCAGCAGTCCCCGACAGGGAGGGCGTAGGGTGCATGGCTACACCTTC
CASSPRQGGRRVHGYTF
>TRBJ2-1|NA|TRBD2|TRBV9
TGTGCCAGCAGCGCCGTGAAAGGGACTAGCGGTTACAATGAGCAGTTCTTC
CASSAVKGTSGYNEQFF
>TRBJ1-2|few|NA|TRBV10-3
TGTGCCATCAGTGAGTCGACGGGACGGAGAAACTATGGCTACACCTTC
CAISESTGRRNYGYTF
>TRBJ1-2|hyperexpanded|NA|TRBV4-1
TGCGCCAGCAGCCAAGATCCCCCAGACTTGGACTATGGCTACACCTTC
CASSQDPPDLDYGYTF
>TRBJ2-7|NA|TRBD1|TRBV10-2
TGCGCCAGCATAGGACAGGACTACGAGCAGTACTTC
CASIGQDYEQYF
>TRBJ2-5|NA|NA|TRBV7-7
TGTGCCAGCAGCTTTTCCGGGGGCCAAGAGACCCAGTACTTC
CASSFSGGQETQYF